These 5 T cell receptor beta chains were all obtained from the same sample, sequenced in a study of response to subunit inactivated influenza vaccine. TCRdb itself ran the RT-PCR reads through MiXCR, one entry per CDR3 protein. The sample includes some 570,000 distinct CDR3 sequences, about 11% of them seen just once. The data also belong to a second study, concerning T cells expressing NK-cell markers. That work states: With UMIs, 5'RACE template switching was used to make TCR beta cDNA.

Sequenced here: PBMCs from blood, sampled on the day of vaccination. Every receptor here comes from a man over 45 who received an inactivated influenza vaccine.

This clonotype has a handful of counts. This chain joins TRBV5-1 and TRBJ2-7; no firm D call. The CDR3 is made up of 15 amino acids. Germline-derived CDR1 and CDR2 are SGHRS and YFSETQ. Deletions cut 0 bases from V and 0 bases from J, with 10 bases between. The CDR3 nucleotides are TGCGCCAGCAGCTTGGGGGCGGAGAGCTCCTACGAGCAGTACTTC. Translated: CASSLGAESSYEQYF.

This clonotype has just a few counts. The chain uses TRBV11-2 and TRBJ1-2; D is undetermined. This CDR3 is built from 13 residues. The V gene lost 0 bases and the J gene lost 7 bases, with 9 bases spanning the gap. Germline assignment: CDR1 SGHAT and CDR2 FQNNGV. The CDR3 protein is CASSLDLRSGYTF. The CDR3 DNA is TGTGCCAGCAGCTTAGATCTACGGAGTGGCTACACCTTC.

The chain recombines TRBV12-3 or TRBV12-4 with TRBJ2-1; D is perhaps TRBD2 (6 bases). The CDR3 length is 13 residues. V lost 8 bases, J lost 1 base, and 9 bases lay in between. The CDR3 nucleotides are TGTGCCAGCGCGGGGCAGTCCTACAATGAGCAGTTCTTC. Its protein product is CASAGQSYNEQFF.

This clonotype was counted a few times. This chain joins TRBV20-1 and TRBJ2-4, with D hard to call. The CDR3 length is 12 residues. From germline, CDR1 is DFQATT and CDR2 SNEGSKA (reference sequence). CDR3 nucleotide sequence: TGCTATGTTTTCGGAGCCAAAAACATTCAGTACTTC. As protein: CYVFGAKNIQYF.

This clonotype was observed at least ten times. The chain couples TRBV12-3 or TRBV12-4 to TRBJ2-7; D not resolved. V was trimmed by 3 bases and J by 6 bases, leaving 6 bases between them. This CDR3 has 11 residues. In DNA, the CDR3 is TGTGCCAGCAGTTTTTCGGGCGAGCAGTACTTC. Protein: CASSFSGEQYF.